The 11 T cell receptor beta chains reported below all come from one sample, sequenced in a study of control samples from healthy donors and cancer patients (dated by TCRdb to 2018 to 2021). Receptor libraries were prepared by the immunoSEQ multiplex PCR assay. Held by TCRdb, this immuneACCESS table contains in-frame sequences only and omits some clones. Under half of the omission traces to an unresolved V gene where checked; the cause of the rest is unknown. A total of roughly 99,000 clones appear in this sample, roughly four fifths of them only once. Roughly 2% of the sample is held by the ten biggest clonotypes. The sample taken for sequencing was blood. The receptor source for this set is a man aged 55-75 years in good health.

The V call is TRBV3-1 (or the pseudogene TRBV3-2), the J call TRBJ2-5; no firm D call. This CDR3 has 12 residues. V was cut by 5 bases and J by 5 bases, with 9 bases left in between. CDR1 and CDR2 from the germline V gene are LGHDT and YNNKEL (reference sequence). The CDR3 spells CASSDMQETQYF. Written as DNA, the CDR3 is TGTGCCAGCAGCGACATGCAGGAGACCCAGTACTTC.

The chain couples TRBV19 to TRBJ2-2; 10 bases line up with TRBD1. This CDR3 has 15 amino acids. After removal of 4 bases from V and 4 bases from J, the junction contained 3 bases not matched to a gene. Germline CDR1 reads LNHDA; CDR2 reads SQIVND (reference sequence). The CDR3: CASSTDRGLTGELFF. DNA for the CDR3: TGTGCCAGTAGTACCGACAGGGGGCTCACCGGGGAGCTGTTTTTT.

V gene TRBV7-2 combines with J gene TRBJ2-7, with 8 bases that match TRBD1. Looked up from germline, CDR1 is SGHTA and CDR2 is FQGNSA. The length of the CDR3 is 15 residues. Unmatched junction bases numbered 8, after V lost 4 bases and J lost 3 bases. CDR3 sequence reads: CASSSLQGVFYEQYF. Written as DNA, the CDR3 is TGTGCCAGCAGCTCCCTACAGGGGGTTTTCTACGAGCAGTACTTC.

There are a few counts of this clone. The rearrangement links TRBV10-2 to TRBJ1-2, with 7 nucleotides matching TRBD1. The V segment lost 8 bases and the J segment 3 bases; nucleotides outside the gene matches: 9. The CDR3 sequence is 14 residues long. Germline V gene sequence: CDR1 WSHSY, CDR2 SAAADI. The CDR3 sequence: CASVGDSLYYGYTF. CDR3 nucleotides: TGCGCCAGCGTGGGGGACAGTCTTTACTATGGCTACACCTTC.

V gene TRBV6-5 combines with J gene TRBJ1-5, with a weak D call TRBD1 (5 bases). V gave up 0 bases and J gave up 8 bases, with 11 bases separating them. This CDR3 is built from 14 residues. The germline gives CDR1 MNHEY, CDR2 SVGAGI. DNA of the CDR3: TGTGCCAGCAGTTACTCCCAGGGCGGGGAGCCCCAGCATTTT. This translates into CASSYSQGGEPQHF.

V and J are TRBV9 and TRBJ2-7; 9 bases fit TRBD1. V dropped 3 bases and J dropped 3; count of bases not matched to a gene: 7. Germline-derived CDR1 and CDR2 are SGDLS and YYNGEE. The CDR3 loop spans 15 amino acids. The CDR3 bases are TGTGCCAGCAGCGCATATCCGGGACAGGGCTACGAGCAGTACTTC. Translated: CASSAYPGQGYEQYF.

This clone is a singleton in its sample. The V gene is TRBV30, the J gene TRBJ1-2, with 9 bases matching TRBD1. Germline values: CDR1 GTSNPN, CDR2 SVGIG (reference sequence). V dropped 0 bases and J dropped 7; count of bases not matched to a gene: 6. The CDR3 sequence is 14 residues long. The CDR3 reads CAWSVTGGAAGYTF. For the CDR3, the DNA is TGTGCCTGGAGTGTAACAGGGGGCGCGGCTGGCTACACCTTC.

The genes are TRBV5-1 and TRBJ2-5; D could derive from TRBD1 or TRBD2 (7 bases each). The length of the CDR3 is 17 residues. The germline V gene encodes CDR1 SGHRS and CDR2 YFSETQ. V was cut by 3 bases and J by 1 base, with 19 bases left in between. CDR3 amino acids: CASSSGAGQPSQETQYF. The CDR3 nucleotides are TGCGCCAGCAGCTCTGGAGCGGGACAGCCCAGCCAAGAGACCCAGTACTTC. Supplemented by reference TRBV5-1 and TRBJ2-5, the full variable domain reads KAGVTQTPRYLIKTRGQQVTLSCSPISGHRSVSWYQQTPGQGLQFLFEYFSETQRNKGNFPGRFSGRQFSNSRSEMNVSTLELGDSALYLCASSSGAGQPSQETQYFGPGTRLLVL.

The gene calls are TRBV5-4 and TRBJ2-5; 8 nucleotides align to TRBD2. This CDR3 spans 14 amino acids. The junction had 3 bases not matched to a gene; V was cut back by 4 bases and J by 1 base. Germline V gives CDR1 SGHNT, CDR2 YYREEE (reference sequence). The CDR3: CASSQAGAQETQYF. The CDR3 DNA follows: TGTGCCAGCAGCCAAGCGGGGGCCCAAGAGACCCAGTACTTC.

The chain employs TRBV10-3 and TRBJ1-6, with D unclear. The CDR3 contains 12 residues. Per the germline V gene, CDR1 is ENHRY and CDR2 is SYGVKD. V lost 10 bases to trimming and J lost 10 bases, with 14 bases between them. CDR3 nucleotides: TGTGCCACCGGAGGGATCGGGTCACCCCTCCACTTT. Translation gives CATGGIGSPLHF.

This sequence joins TRBV10-2 and TRBJ1-1; the D gene is possibly TRBD1 (6 bases). From germline, CDR1 is WSHSY and CDR2 SAAADI. V lost 7 bases, J lost 5 bases, and 11 bases lay in between. The CDR3 has 12 amino acids. The CDR3 region is CASIKQGTEAFF. CDR3 sequence (DNA): TGCGCCAGCATAAAACAGGGAACTGAAGCTTTCTTT.